A selection of T cell receptor beta chains follows, all from one sample in a study of blood T cell repertoires in COVID-19. Only in-frame clones appear in the TCRdb table, and some are missing; sequencing was by immunoSEQ multiplex PCR. Found here are approximately 97,000 clones, under 85% of them singletons; the top ten hold 9.5% to 15%. Sequenced material: peripheral blood. The origin of the receptors is a human donor in a cohort sampled during active COVID-19. The CDR3 runs from the conserved cysteine through the conserved F or W. The D gene is left open where the match is weak. Size tells how often a clone was seen (once, few, many) or the class of an expanded clone, and some rows leave it out.

v_call,d_call,clone_size,j_call,cdr3_nt,cdr3_aa
TRBV7-2,TRBD2,-,TRBJ2-5,TGTGCCAGCAGCTTAGTCGCAGGGGGACTAGCGGAAGAGACCCAGTACTTC,CASSLVAGGLAEETQYF
TRBV4-3,-,-,TRBJ2-1,TGCGCCAGCAGCCACGGGACTGGGGGATACAATGAGCAGTTCTTC,CASSHGTGGYNEQFF
TRBV9,TRBD1,-,TRBJ2-7,TGTGCCAGCAGCGAGGGACAGAACCCTTACGAGCAGTACTTC,CASSEGQNPYEQYF
TRBV18,-,-,TRBJ1-1,TGTGCCAGCTCACAGGGGGTGGGCAACACTGAAGCTTTCTTT,CASSQGVGNTEAFF
TRBV28,TRBD1,-,TRBJ1-1,TGTGCCAGCACTCCTCTAAGGACAGGGAAGTTTACTGAAGCTTTCTTT,CASTPLRTGKFTEAFF
TRBV7-3,TRBD1,-,TRBJ1-5,TGTGCCAGCAGCTTAAGGTTCAGTGACAGGGTGAGTCCTAATCAGCCCCAGCATTTT,CASSLRFSDRVSPNQPQHF
TRBV7-2,TRBD1,once,TRBJ1-4,TGTGCCAGCAGCCTAGGAGACAGGGCGGAGGAAAAACTGTTTTTT,CASSLGDRAEEKLFF
TRBV4-2,TRBD1,once,TRBJ2-3,TGTGCCAGCAGCCAAGGGGGGACAGGGGCTGTAGATACGCAGTATTTT,CASSQGGTGAVDTQYF
TRBV5-3,-,-,TRBJ2-1,TGTGCCAGAAGCTTTTGCCCTACCTACAATGAGCAGTTCTTC,CARSFCPTYNEQFF
TRBV28,TRBD2,-,TRBJ2-7,TGTGCCAGCATCCGCCCCTGGGCGGGGGCCTACGAGCAGTACTTC,CASIRPWAGAYEQYF
TRBV2,-,-,TRBJ1-1,TGTGCCAGCAGTGTTCGGGGAGGGTACACTGAAGCTTTCTTT,CASSVRGGYTEAFF
TRBV19,-,-,TRBJ2-7,TGTGCCAGTAGTATAGTCGGCAAAGGGGCCTACGAGCAGTACTTC,CASSIVGKGAYEQYF
TRBV4-1,-,-,TRBJ2-5,TGCGCCAGCAGCCATAAAAGGGGCAGTGGGGAGACCCAGTACTTC,CASSHKRGSGETQYF
TRBV28,TRBD1,-,TRBJ2-7,TGTGCCAGCACCTCTTACCTACAGGGGAGTACCTACGAGCAGTACTTC,CASTSYLQGSTYEQYF
TRBV9,TRBD2,-,TRBJ2-5,TGTGCCAGCAGCGTTCTGGGGGGAGGGCGCCAGGAGACCCAGTACTTC,CASSVLGGGRQETQYF
TRBV19,-,-,TRBJ2-6,TGTGCCAGTAGTATAGAGGGAGCTTCTGGGGCCAACGTCCTGACTTTC,CASSIEGASGANVLTF
TRBV11-2,-,few,TRBJ2-2,TGTGCCAGCAGCCCTATTTCAACTCGGGCCGGGGAGCTGTTTTTT,CASSPISTRAGELFF
TRBV6-1,TRBD1,-,TRBJ1-5,TGTGCCAGCAGTGGGAATTCGGACAGGGTTGGGGATCAGCCCCAGCATTTT,CASSGNSDRVGDQPQHF
TRBV30,TRBD1,-,TRBJ1-2,TGTGCCTGGAGTGTACTGGGACAGTCGTGGACCTTC,CAWSVLGQSWTF
TRBV10-3,-,-,TRBJ1-6,TGTGCCATCAGTGAGACAGGTGCCCATAATTCACCCCTCCACTTT,CAISETGAHNSPLHF
TRBV27,TRBD1,-,TRBJ2-7,TGTGCCAGCAGTTTATGGGGAAGACAGGGAAGAAGCTCCTACGAGCAGTACTTC,CASSLWGRQGRSSYEQYF
TRBV18,TRBD2,-,TRBJ2-5,TGTGCCAGCTCACCACCTACCACTAAGACTAGCGGGGAGGAGACCCAGTACTTC,CASSPPTTKTSGEETQYF
TRBV5-1,-,-,TRBJ2-1,TGCGCCAGCAGCCTTACCACAGGCACCTACAATGAGCAGTTCTTC,CASSLTTGTYNEQFF
TRBV11-2,-,-,TRBJ2-3,TGTGCCAGCAGTACCGGGACTTGGGGCACAGATACGCAGTATTTT,CASSTGTWGTDTQYF
TRBV6-5,-,-,TRBJ1-5,TGTGCCAGCAGTAACCCAGGGGTGGCTCAGCCCCAGCATTTT,CASSNPGVAQPQHF
TRBV28,-,-,TRBJ1-1,TGTGCCAGCAGAGGGGCCGGGGGGACTGAAGCTTTCTTT,CASRGAGGTEAFF
TRBV19,TRBD2,few,TRBJ2-5,TGTGCCAGTAGTTCCTCATTCAGCCCGGGGGGGACCCAGTACTTC,CASSSSFSPGGTQYF
TRBV13,TRBD2,-,TRBJ2-5,TGTGCCAGCAGCTTAGAGGGCGGGAGGGACCAAGAGACCCAGTACTTC,CASSLEGGRDQETQYF
TRBV9,-,-,TRBJ1-1,TGTGCCAGCAGCCCAAAGCCGACACAGCATGAAGCTTTCTTT,CASSPKPTQHEAFF
TRBV6-5,-,-,TRBJ2-5,TGTGCCAGCAGTTACTCTGAGACTCAAGAGACCCAGTACTTC,CASSYSETQETQYF
TRBV29-1,-,once,TRBJ1-5,TGCAGCGTTGGAGGGGGTCGTAGCAATCAGCCCCAGCATTTT,CSVGGGRSNQPQHF
TRBV9,TRBD1,few,TRBJ1-2,TGTGCCAGCAGCGGAACAGGGGGCTATGGCTACACCTTC,CASSGTGGYGYTF